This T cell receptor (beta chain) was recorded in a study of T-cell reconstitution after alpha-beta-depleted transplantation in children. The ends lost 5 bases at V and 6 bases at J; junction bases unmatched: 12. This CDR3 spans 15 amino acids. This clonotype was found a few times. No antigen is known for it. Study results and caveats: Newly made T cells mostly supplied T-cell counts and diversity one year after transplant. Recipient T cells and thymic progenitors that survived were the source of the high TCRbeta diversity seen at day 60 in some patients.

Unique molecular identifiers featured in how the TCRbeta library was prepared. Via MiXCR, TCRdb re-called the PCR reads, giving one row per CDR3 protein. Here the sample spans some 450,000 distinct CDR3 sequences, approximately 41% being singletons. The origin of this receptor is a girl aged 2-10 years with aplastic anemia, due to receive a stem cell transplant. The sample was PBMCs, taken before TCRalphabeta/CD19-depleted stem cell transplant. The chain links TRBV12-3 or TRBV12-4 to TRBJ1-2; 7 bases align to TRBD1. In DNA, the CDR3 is TGTGCCAGCAGTCTTGCCTTACAGGGGTCTAATGGCTACACCTTC. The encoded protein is CASSLALQGSNGYTF.